The T cell receptor (beta chain) described here comes from a study of cytomegalovirus exposure and HLA in healthy donors. This CDR3 region has 14 residues. The germline CDR1 and CDR2 sequences are SGDLS and YYNGEE. Germline trimming cut 6 bases from V and 6 bases from J; bases unmatched to any gene: 4. It was with 60 Vbeta and 13 Jbeta primers that the PCR ran. The method was immunoSEQ multiplex PCR; TCRdb's version includes in-frame clones alone and lacks a portion of them. The sample yields approximately 150,000 clones, roughly 80% seen once. This TCR derives from a man between 25 and 39 years old in good health and CMV-seropositive. This chain joins TRBV9 and TRBJ2-1, with 12 nucleotides matching TRBD2. Input material: PBMCs. In DNA, the CDR3 is TGTGCCAGCACTACTAGCGGGGGGTCCAATGAGCAGTTCTTC. Translated: CASTTSGGSNEQFF.